This T cell receptor beta chain originates from a study of blood T cell repertoires in COVID-19. For the study at large: Nucleic acid was either cDNA or gDNA, and it came from T cells, B-cell-depleted T cells, or PBMCs.

Germline lookup yields CDR1 MNHEY and CDR2 SMNVEV (reference sequence). The CDR3 sequence is 13 residues long. V was pared by 5 bases and J by 4 bases, with 11 bases between. In the source study's methods: Amplification of reference gene primers provided the estimated nucleated cell counts. Sequenced by immunoSEQ multiplex PCR; TCRdb stores in-frame clones only, minus some. Clone size and V and J calls were adopted from that table, with D and trimming inferred from the DNA. Here the sample spans 130,000 or so clones, roughly 80% being singletons. This TCR came from a man between 25 and 39 years old who had recovered from COVID-19. The chain couples TRBV27 to TRBJ1-2; D possibly corresponds to TRBD1 (6 bases). The sample was PBMCs or T cells enriched from blood (not recorded which). The CDR3 here is CASSPQGIYGYTF. CDR3 nucleotide sequence: TGTGCCAGCAGTCCTCAGGGGATCTATGGCTACACCTTC.